A selection of T cell receptor beta chains follows, all from one sample in a study of cytomegalovirus exposure and HLA in healthy donors. The repertoire was sequenced with immunoSEQ multiplex PCR; TCRdb's copy has only in-frame clones and lacks some. The top ten clones hold less than 3% of a sample with around 120,000 clones, about 83% of them seen once. Material for sequencing was PBMCs. The receptors originated from a woman between 40 and 55 years old in good health and CMV-seropositive. CDR3s leave out the opening cysteine and the closing phenylalanine or tryptophan.

V gene: TRBV7-9
J gene: TRBJ2-7
CDR3 protein: ASSSVPGQGAHEQY

V gene: TRBV9
J gene: TRBJ1-1
CDR3 protein: ASSVEYRGREAF

V gene: TRBV6-5
J gene: TRBJ1-2
CDR3 protein: ASSSRVGYYGYT

V gene: TRBV5-6
J gene: TRBJ1-2
CDR3 protein: ASSLGQGEGYT

V gene: TRBV15
J gene: TRBJ1-5
CDR3 protein: ATSGQVDQPQH

V gene: TRBV9
J gene: TRBJ1-5
CDR3 protein: ASSKGVSNQPQH

V gene: TRBV2
J gene: TRBJ2-7
CDR3 protein: ASSRDRAYEQY

V gene: TRBV19
J gene: TRBJ2-1
CDR3 protein: ASSIRQGNEQF

V gene: TRBV30
J gene: TRBJ2-6
CDR3 protein: AWTVGPGANVLT

V gene: TRBV7-6
J gene: TRBJ2-5
CDR3 protein: ASSRTGTSGGGAETQY

V gene: TRBV18
J gene: TRBJ2-1
CDR3 protein: ASSTGGLDEQF

V gene: TRBV11-2
J gene: TRBJ2-7
CDR3 protein: ASSSIAGVHEQY

V gene: TRBV6-1
J gene: TRBJ2-7
CDR3 protein: AIGMGQVTYEQY

V gene: TRBV6-5
J gene: TRBJ2-7
CDR3 protein: ASSSAKDFSVEQY

V gene: TRBV9
J gene: TRBJ2-2
CDR3 protein: ASSLLTETGELF

V gene: TRBV2
J gene: TRBJ2-7
CDR3 protein: ASSVVVYEQY

V gene: TRBV11-3
J gene: TRBJ2-1
CDR3 protein: ASSLGRLALDEQF